The TCR beta chain under discussion was sequenced for a study of blood T cells in healthy people across ages. Germline CDR1 is MDHEN and CDR2 is SYDVKM. Trimming removed 6 bases from V and 0 bases from J, with 15 bases in between. The CDR3 loop spans 15 amino acids. The authors ran a second PCR of 7 to 11 cycles using a sample-barcoded 5' primer and a J-beta primer mix. The template-switch adaptor was a 5' adaptor with 12 random nucleotides. It tagged each cDNA molecule. TCRdb fed the 5' RACE reads into MiXCR, producing one record per CDR3 protein. Found here are roughly 1,100,000 distinct CDR3 sequences, less than 25% of them singletons; the top ten hold 0.65% to 0.95%. These records were also assigned to another study, of T cells of mothers and their children. That paper states: Each mother yielded more than 9.5 million TCR beta CDR3 reads. Each child yielded approximately 2.9 million reads.

The sequence came from a girl aged 2 to 10 in good health. V is TRBV28 and J is TRBJ2-7; D perhaps matches TRBD2 (5 bases). The sequenced sample was blood. CDR3 nucleotides: TGTGCCAGCAGCCCCCTCCTTGGGAGCTCCTACGAGCAGTACTTC. It codes for CASSPLLGSSYEQYF.